A single T cell receptor beta chain is shown here with its context. The clone's antigen remains unknown. It may be a read error: a sequence one base away is much more abundant. Library prep was done by multiplex PCR. Sequencing used an Illumina HiSeq 2500. Following protocols modified from ARM-PCR, the researchers constructed TCRbeta libraries through three rounds of nested PCR with primers (Table S4). Before sequencing, PCR products in the 200-500 bp range were cut out of the gel and cleaned up using the QIAquick gel extraction kit. The authors' analysis ran thus. Reads were cleaned with Trimmomatic, merged with FLASH into complete CDR3 sequences, and assigned to V(D)J germline segments with MiTCR. VDJtools was used to compute clonal diversity as the inverse Simpson's index. In-frame sequences lacking a premature stop codon were counted as productive reads. TCRdb reran the public reads through fastp at Q25 and MiXCR, keeping productive beta chains. Rows with one shared CDR3 protein collapse into an entry with the most common genes and DNA. These V and J calls rely on TCRdb rather than the paper's analysis. The sample records some 200,000 distinct CDR3 sequences, less than 80% of which are singletons. Around 27% of the sample comes from the top ten.

This entry comes from a study of tumor and adjacent non-tumor tissue in lung cancer listed by TCRdb under 2018. The study in broad terms: By cancer type, the cohort comprised eleven to twelve adenocarcinoma patients, 2 squamous cell carcinoma patients and 1 small cell lung cancer patient. Among the roughly 15 patients, ages ranged from roughly 31 to 76 years, approximately 10 were men and 5 were women, and disease was TNM stage I to III. The study compared bulk TCRbeta repertoires between lung tumor tissue and matched distant non-tumor lung tissue from over 13 lung cancer patients. TCRbeta CDR3 sequencing was performed on around 30 paired specimens, with one tumor sample and one normal lung sample collected per patient. Sequencing produced more than 100,000,000 productive TCRbeta reads in total, an average of about 4.5 million reads per sample. The study at large found these results: Because peripheral blood was not sequenced, the blood TCRbeta repertoires of the lung cancer patients in the study went unexamined. Significantly higher TCR diversity (inverse Simpson) was observed in tumor tissue than in normal lung tissue (around 450 vs 150, P = 0.0075, Mann-Whitney U test). With only roughly 16 patients in the cohort, the authors noted that larger samples and more detailed clinical data are needed. The top 100 clones accounted for a significantly larger cumulative portion of the repertoire in normal lung than in tumor tissue. Neither the sequencing platform nor unique molecular identifiers are named or mentioned anywhere in the methods. TCR diversity was significantly higher in younger patients, and higher tumor TCR diversity was associated with shorter overall and disease-free survival.

From a lookup of the germline V gene, CDR1 and CDR2 are MNHEY and SVGAGI. The cysteine opens and the phenylalanine closes a CDR3 of 15 amino acids. The CDR3 DNA has 45 bases and is translated from base 1. V loses 2 bases at its end and J loses 0 bases; junction bases beyond the gene matches: 4. RNA was extracted from bulk unsorted tissue and checked for quality with a NanoDrop ND-1000 and an Agilent 2100. Newly diagnosed lung cancer patients without prior chemotherapy who had been admitted for thoracic surgery in China between August and November 2014 were enrolled as donors. Anyone who had undergone radiotherapy or chemotherapy before, or who had another cancer at the same time, was left out of the study. Pieces of surgical tissue measuring roughly 1-2.2 cm3 were kept in RNAlater solution and held at -80 degrees C until needed.

The clonotype originates from a man aged 55-75 years with non-small cell lung cancer. The chain was built from TRBV6-5 and TRBJ2-7, with 7 bases matching TRBD1. Source material: lung tumor tissue. The nucleotide sequence reads as follows: TGTGCCAGCAGTTACGACGGACAGGACTCCTACGAGCAGTACTTC. Translated, this is CASSYDGQDSYEQYF.